This is a list of T cell receptor beta chains from one sample in a study of T-cell reconstitution after alpha-beta-depleted transplantation in children. TCRdb reprocessed the PCR reads with MiXCR, giving one entry per CDR3 protein. The sample lists 670,000 or so distinct CDR3 sequences; around 12% were seen once. This material consisted of PBMCs, taken before TCRalphabeta/CD19-depleted stem cell transplant. The origin of the receptors is a girl under 10 years old with congenital amegakaryocytic thrombocytopenia, due to receive a stem cell transplant. Each CDR3 is given with its conserved first and last residue. Fields, in order: D gene, V gene, J gene, clone size, CDR3 DNA, CDR3 protein. D genes are given only for firm matches. The listing skips clone size in some rows; elsewhere it reads once, few, many or a size class.

>TRBD1|TRBV7-9|TRBJ2-3|NA
TGTGCCAGCAGGCTGACAGGGTTCACAGATACGCAGTATTTT
CASRLTGFTDTQYF
>TRBD2|TRBV10-2|TRBJ2-7|many
TGCGCCAGTCAAATTACGGGACTACCCTACGAGCAGTACTTC
CASQITGLPYEQYF
>TRBD2|TRBV7-2|TRBJ2-3|NA
TGTGCCAGCAGCTCCCCTAGCGGGTGGGGCACAGATACGCAGTATTTT
CASSSPSGWGTDTQYF
>TRBD1|TRBV7-6|TRBJ2-1|NA
TGTGCCAGCAGCCCAAAAGGGACAGGTAGCTCCTACAATGAGCAGTTCTTC
CASSPKGTGSSYNEQFF
>TRBD1|TRBV20-1|TRBJ2-1|few
TGCAGTGCTAGATCCGTCAGGGGGCGCGGCGAGCAGTTCTTC
CSARSVRGRGEQFF
>TRBD2|TRBV5-8|TRBJ2-3|many
TGTGCCAGCAGCTTGGCCGCCGGGAGGTCCACAGATACGCAGTATTTT
CASSLAAGRSTDTQYF
>NA|TRBV3-1|TRBJ2-3|once
TGTGCCTGCTCCACCGCGGGATCCCCCGCAGATACGCAGTATTTT
CACSTAGSPADTQYF
>TRBD2|TRBV7-9|TRBJ2-1|NA
TGTGCCAGCAGCCCGAAGACTAGCGGGAGTGCGAATGAGCAGTTCTTC
CASSPKTSGSANEQFF
>NA|TRBV7-2|TRBJ1-6|NA
TGTGCCAGCAGCTTATATCGTATCCGCAATTCACCCCTCCACTTT
CASSLYRIRNSPLHF
>NA|TRBV5-6|TRBJ2-1|many
TGTGCCAGCAGCTTGGACAGGCACAGCTCCTACAATGAGCAGTTCTTC
CASSLDRHSSYNEQFF
>NA|TRBV12-3/TRBV12-4|TRBJ2-5|many
TGTGCCAGCAGTTTAAGGGGCGGCCAAGAGACCCAGTACTTC
CASSLRGGQETQYF
>NA|TRBV7-8|TRBJ2-2|many
TGTGCCAGCAGCACAGGGCGGACGGGAAGCTACACCGGGGAGCTGTTTTTT
CASSTGRTGSYTGELFF
>NA|TRBV5-1|TRBJ1-4|many
TGCGCCAGCAGCTTGGAGCGTGGTGAAAAACTGTTTTTT
CASSLERGEKLFF
>NA|TRBV29-1|TRBJ2-3|few
TGCAGCGCTAGACAGGATGCGCAGTATTTT
CSARQDAQYF
>TRBD1|TRBV30|TRBJ2-3|NA
TGTGCCTGGAGTGGGGACAGGCCTTACACGGATACGCAGTATTTT
CAWSGDRPYTDTQYF
>TRBD2|TRBV5-1|TRBJ2-1|few
TGCGCCAGCAGCTTGGCTTCGGGACTAGGAAACAATGAGCAGTTCTTC
CASSLASGLGNNEQFF
>TRBD2|TRBV27|TRBJ2-1|few
TGTGCCAGCAGCCAGCCGGGACTAGCGGGACTCAATGAGCAGTTCTTC
CASSQPGLAGLNEQFF
>NA|TRBV7-9|TRBJ2-1|many
TGTGCCAGCAGCTTAGTATCTTACAATGAGCAGTTCTTC
CASSLVSYNEQFF
>TRBD2|TRBV20-1|TRBJ2-1|many
TGCAGTGCTTTGGGACTAGCGGGGGACAATGAGCAGTTCTTC
CSALGLAGDNEQFF
>NA|TRBV20-1|TRBJ2-1|many
TGCAGTGCGCCGGACGGATACTCCTACAATGAGCAGTTCTTC
CSAPDGYSYNEQFF
>NA|TRBV11-1|TRBJ2-4|NA
TGTGCCAGCAGCCAGCTGGGAAACCAAGCGGAGATAGCCAAAAACATTCAGTACTTC
CASSQLGNQAEIAKNIQYF
>NA|TRBV12-3/TRBV12-4|TRBJ2-7|many
TGTGCCAGCAGTATCACCTACGAGCAGTACTTC
CASSITYEQYF
>TRBD1|TRBV27|TRBJ2-7|few
TGTGCCAGCAGTTCCCCAACCGACAGGGGGCGGAACGAGCAGTACTTC
CASSSPTDRGRNEQYF
>TRBD1|TRBV10-3|TRBJ1-1|many
TGTGCCACTCACGGGGGACAGGGGAACACTGAAGCTTTCTTT
CATHGGQGNTEAFF
>NA|TRBV7-9|TRBJ2-1|NA
TGTGCCAGCAGCCTGTTTGGGGGATACAATGAGCAGTTCTTC
CASSLFGGYNEQFF
>NA|TRBV30|TRBJ2-2|NA
TGTGCCTGGAGTACCTTTTTCACCGGGGAGCTGTTTTTT
CAWSTFFTGELFF
>NA|TRBV7-3|TRBJ1-1|many
TGTGCCAGCAGCAGAGAGGAATTCACTGAAGCTTTCTTT
CASSREEFTEAFF
>NA|TRBV9|TRBJ2-2|few
TGTGCCAGCAGCGTAGCGGCCGGGGAGCTGTTTTTT
CASSVAAGELFF
>TRBD1|TRBV4-1|TRBJ1-3|many
TGCGCCAGCAGCCCGGGACAGGTCTTGATCTCTGGAAACACCATATATTTT
CASSPGQVLISGNTIYF
>NA|TRBV18|TRBJ2-5|NA
TGTGCCAGCTTACGATTTCCATCCCGCGAGAAAGAGACCCAGTACTTC
CASLRFPSREKETQYF
>NA|TRBV20-1|TRBJ2-7|many
TGCAGTGCCAGATCGGTCTACGAGCAGTACTTC
CSARSVYEQYF
>NA|TRBV5-5|TRBJ2-1|NA
TGTGCCAGCAGCCCCCTAGGGCCCGCATACAATGAGCAGTTCTTC
CASSPLGPAYNEQFF
>NA|TRBV9|TRBJ2-5|NA
TGTGCCAGCAGCCTCTTTAGCGGAGGAGAGACCCAGTACTTC
CASSLFSGGETQYF
>TRBD2|TRBV30|TRBJ2-1|many
TGTGCCTGGAGTGTACGGGGGCTAGCGGGAACCCGGTCCTACAATGAGCAGTTCTTC
CAWSVRGLAGTRSYNEQFF
>TRBD2|TRBV5-1|TRBJ2-1|NA
TGCGCCAGCAGCCGGTGGCTCTCGGCGGGAGGGGTCAATGAGCAGTTCTTC
CASSRWLSAGGVNEQFF
>NA|TRBV5-1|TRBJ2-4|many
TGCGCCAGCAGCTTGGATGGGTGGCCCAAAAACATTCAGTACTTC
CASSLDGWPKNIQYF
>NA|TRBV10-3|TRBJ2-7|NA
TGTGCCATCAGTGAGACGGAGCGTGGGGACACGGCCTACGAGCAGTACTTC
CAISETERGDTAYEQYF